This TCR beta chain was retrieved from a study of beta chain features in type 1 diabetes. Study outcomes and limitations: A moderate, significant TCRB CDR3 shortening appeared in type 1 diabetes across four CD4+ subsets.

The sample holds a few counts of this clone. As yet, its antigen is unknown. The CDR3 is 18 amino acids. V was pared by 2 bases and J by 5 bases, with 24 bases between. Germline assignment: CDR1 SGHVS and CDR2 FQNEAQ. Sequencing targeted expressed TCRB transcripts, as all isolated RNA had been reverse transcribed. Libraries were prepared by immunoSEQ multiplex PCR; TCRdb keeps only in-frame clonotypes and omits some of them. There are 630,000 or so clones in the sample; about an eighth occur only once, and roughly 0.04% lies in the top ten. The specimen sequenced was naive CD4+ T cells from blood. The source of this sequence is a man between 18 and 29 years old with type 1 diabetes. The chain has TRBV7-8 and TRBJ1-1; D possibly corresponds to TRBD1 (5 bases). CDR3 bases: TGTGCCAGCAGCTTATCGAGGTTTGGGGGGGAGTCAGGTACTGAAGCTTTCTTT. Its protein is CASSLSRFGGESGTEAFF.